This T cell receptor (beta chain) appears in the sequencing data of a study of monozygotic twins with inflammatory bowel disease. CDR1 is MNHEY and CDR2 is SVGEGT in the germline V gene. This CDR3 is 17 amino acids long. Via template switching, UMIs carrying a 6-nucleotide sample barcode were introduced. TCRdb derives one entry per CDR3 protein from the 5' RACE reads, leaving out DNA. Reported are about 300,000 distinct CDR3 sequences; the ten largest clones contain roughly 5.3%. This TCR was recovered from a human donor with ulcerative colitis or Crohn's disease, or a healthy co-twin of an affected twin (not recorded which). The V call is TRBV6-2 or TRBV6-3, the J call TRBJ1-4. Sequences were obtained from blood. CDR3 protein: CASSYSFSGRRDEKLFF.